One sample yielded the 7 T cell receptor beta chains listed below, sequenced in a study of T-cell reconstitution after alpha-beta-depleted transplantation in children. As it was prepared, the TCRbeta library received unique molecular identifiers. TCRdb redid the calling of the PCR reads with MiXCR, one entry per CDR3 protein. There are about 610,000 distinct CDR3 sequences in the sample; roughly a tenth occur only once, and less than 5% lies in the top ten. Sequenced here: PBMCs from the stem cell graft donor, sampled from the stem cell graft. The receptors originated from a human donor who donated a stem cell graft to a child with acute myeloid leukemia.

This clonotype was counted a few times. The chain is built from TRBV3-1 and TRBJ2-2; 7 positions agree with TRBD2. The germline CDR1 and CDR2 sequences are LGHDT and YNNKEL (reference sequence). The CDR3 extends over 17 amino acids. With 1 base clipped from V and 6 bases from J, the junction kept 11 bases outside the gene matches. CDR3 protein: CASSQGLRTSRSGELFF. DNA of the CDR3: TGTGCCAGCAGCCAAGGCCTGAGGACTAGTAGGTCCGGGGAGCTGTTTTTT.

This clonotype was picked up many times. CDR3 region: CSARTWANIQYF. CDR3 DNA: TGCAGTGCAAGGACATGGGCAAACATTCAGTACTTC. The gene calls are TRBV20-1 and TRBJ2-4, with a weak D call TRBD1 (5 bases). Looked up from germline, CDR1 is DFQATT and CDR2 is SNEGSKA (reference sequence). CDR3 length: 12 amino acids. The V gene lost 6 bases and the J gene lost 6 bases, with 12 bases spanning the gap.

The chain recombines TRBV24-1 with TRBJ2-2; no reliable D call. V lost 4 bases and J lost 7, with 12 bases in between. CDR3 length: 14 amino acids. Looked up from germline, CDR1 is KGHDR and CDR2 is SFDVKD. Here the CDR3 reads CATSEGRRYGELFF. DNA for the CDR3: TGTGCCACCAGTGAGGGCCGACGGTACGGGGAGCTGTTTTTT.

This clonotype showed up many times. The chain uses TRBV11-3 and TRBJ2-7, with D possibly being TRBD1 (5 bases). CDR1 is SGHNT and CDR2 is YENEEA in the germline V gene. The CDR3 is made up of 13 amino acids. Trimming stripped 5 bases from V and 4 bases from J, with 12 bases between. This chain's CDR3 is CASSRNTGYEQYF. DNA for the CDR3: TGTGCCAGCAGCCGAAATACAGGTTACGAGCAGTACTTC.

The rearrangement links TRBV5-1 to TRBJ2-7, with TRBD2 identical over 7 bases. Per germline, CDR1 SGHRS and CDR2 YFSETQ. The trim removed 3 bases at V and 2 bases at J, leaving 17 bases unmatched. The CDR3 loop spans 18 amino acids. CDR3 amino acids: CASSSDGGWRETTYEQYF. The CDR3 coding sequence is TGCGCCAGCAGCTCCGACGGCGGGTGGCGGGAGACGACCTACGAGCAGTACTTC.

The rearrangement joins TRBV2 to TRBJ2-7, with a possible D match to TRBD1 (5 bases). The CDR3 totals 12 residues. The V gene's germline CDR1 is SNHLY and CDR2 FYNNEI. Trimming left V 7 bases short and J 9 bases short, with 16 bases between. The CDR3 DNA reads TGTGCCAGCACCGAAGGGGCCAATAGGCAGTACTTC. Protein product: CASTEGANRQYF.

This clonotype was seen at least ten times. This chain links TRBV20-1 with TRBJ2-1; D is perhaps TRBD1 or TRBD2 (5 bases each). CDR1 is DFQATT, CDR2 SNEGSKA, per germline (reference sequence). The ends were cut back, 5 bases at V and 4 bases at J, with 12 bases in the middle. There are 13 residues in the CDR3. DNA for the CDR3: TGCAGTGCTCCCGAGGGGTGGTACAATGAGCAGTTCTTC. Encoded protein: CSAPEGWYNEQFF.